This T cell receptor (beta chain) was identified during a study of tumor-infiltrating lymphocytes in oesophageal squamous cell carcinoma. TCRdb reanalysed the PCR reads using MiXCR and keeps one entry per CDR3 protein. The table includes some 15,000 distinct CDR3 sequences, approximately 43% detected once. This clonotype was observed once. This clonotype was sampled from a female donor with esophageal squamous cell carcinoma. Sequencing input: blood.

CDR3 sequence (DNA): TGCGCCAGCAGCATAGACACTAGCGGGAACTACGAGCAGTACTTC. Protein sequence: CASSIDTSGNYEQYF. V is TRBV5-1 and J is TRBJ2-7, with 10 bases aligning to TRBD2. Germline values: CDR1 SGHRS, CDR2 YFSETQ. Trimming took 4 bases from V and 3 from J; bases not matched to a gene: 7. The CDR3 has 15 residues.